This T cell receptor beta chain was obtained from a study of early T cells in non-severe SARS-CoV-2 infection. V gave up 7 bases and J gave up 0 bases; unmatched junction bases: 6. The germline gives CDR1 MDHEN, CDR2 SYDVKM. The CDR3 consists of 15 residues. This clonotype occurred many times. Its antigen is unknown. Each CDR3 protein is one row after TCRdb ran MiXCR on the 5' RACE reads. The sample lists 60,000 or so distinct CDR3 sequences, approximately 9% occurring once. Study-level points and caveats: Anti-spike CD8 specificities were favored by VDJdb matching, whose results missed private and CD4 specificities.

The sequenced sample was whole blood. This TCR came from an adult who was a healthcare worker with PCR-confirmed SARS-CoV-2 infection or an uninfected control (not recorded which). The chain joins TRBV28 to TRBJ2-4, with 7 positions matching TRBD1. In DNA, the CDR3 is TGTGCCAGCATGGGACAGATACTAGCCAAAAACATTCAGTACTTC. Translation gives CASMGQILAKNIQYF.